Below are 32 T cell receptor beta chains sequenced from a single sample in a study of control samples from healthy donors and cancer patients. Assay used: immunoSEQ multiplex PCR; TCRdb lists only in-frame clones, some missing. The data show almost 40,000 clones, with around four fifths seen just once and 20% to 25% held by the top ten. The source material was PBMCs. The receptor set was obtained from a woman aged 55 to 70 with lung cancer.

The rearrangement uses TRBV20-1 and TRBJ1-1; D is ambiguous. The V end lost 3 bases, the J end lost 0 bases, and 11 bases lay between the germline ends. There are 14 residues in the CDR3. Germline V gives CDR1 DFQATT, CDR2 SNEGSKA (reference sequence). The CDR3 nucleotides are TGCAGTGCTAGTGAAGGGAAAATGAACACTGAAGCTTTCTTT. Translated, it gives CSASEGKMNTEAFF.

V gene TRBV9 combines with J gene TRBJ1-4, with D perhaps TRBD1 (5 bases). Between the trimmed V and J ends, which lost 0 bases and 0 bases, there was a span of 9 bases. This CDR3 region has 16 residues. Per germline, CDR1 SGDLS and CDR2 YYNGEE. The CDR3 DNA is TGTGCCAGCAGCGTAGACCAGGGAACAACTAATGAAAAACTGTTTTTT. Amino acid sequence: CASSVDQGTTNEKLFF.

V is TRBV21-1 and J is TRBJ2-7; the table gives TRBD1 as D, unverified against the DNA. TRBV21-1 constitutes a pseudogene. The CDR3 length is 13 residues. The DNA for the CDR3 is TGTGCCAGCAGCGTATCGCCAGGGGGGGAGCAGTACTTC. Its protein is CASSVSPGGEQYF.

The genes are TRBV2 and TRBJ2-7; D remains unclear. Germline CDR1 reads SNHLY; CDR2 reads FYNNEI. The CDR3 has 14 residues. Trimming shortened V by 5 bases and J by 5 bases, and 16 bases separated the two germline ends. CDR3 region: CASSPGLEVDEQYF. In DNA, the CDR3 is TGTGCCAGCAGTCCGGGCCTGGAAGTTGACGAGCAGTACTTC.

The V and J genes are TRBV30 and TRBJ2-3; 8 nucleotides line up with TRBD2. This CDR3 is 17 amino acids long. The V and J ends lost 3 bases and 8 bases, in that order; junction bases with no gene match: 19. Germline assignment: CDR1 GTSNPN and CDR2 SVGIG (reference sequence). CDR3 nucleotide sequence: TGTGCCTGGAGCGACACCGTAATAGCGGGACCGGGGGGTACGCAGTATTTT. Protein sequence: CAWSDTVIAGPGGTQYF. The full variable domain, rest sourced from reference TRBV30 and TRBJ2-3, is SQTIHQWPATLVQPVGSPLSLECTVEGTSNPNLYWYRQAAGRGLQLLFYSVGIGQISSEVPQNLSASRPQDRQFILSSKKLLLSDSGFYLCAWSDTVIAGPGGTQYFGPGTRLTVL.

V usage is TRBV5-1 and J usage is TRBJ1-1, with D uncertain. V lost 6 bases, J lost 3 bases, and 21 bases lay in between. This CDR3 region has 16 residues. Germline CDR1 and CDR2: SGHRS and YFSETQ. CDR3 protein: CASKKADGQGDTEAFF. For the CDR3, the DNA is TGCGCCAGCAAAAAGGCCGACGGTCAAGGTGACACTGAAGCTTTCTTT.

The chain combines TRBV2 with TRBJ1-6, with 9 nucleotides matching TRBD1. This CDR3 spans 13 amino acids. V was pared by 8 bases and J by 8 bases, with 4 bases of the junction left unmatched. Germline CDR1 reads SNHLY; CDR2 reads FYNNEI. CDR3 nucleotide sequence: TGTGCCAGCGGGGACAGGGAATATTCACCCCTCCACTTT. Amino acids: CASGDREYSPLHF.

The chain joins TRBV5-1 to TRBJ2-3; D may correspond to TRBD1 or TRBD2 (5 bases each). The CDR3 runs 13 residues. Trimming left V 4 bases short and J 4 bases short, with 10 bases between. Germline CDR1 SGHRS, CDR2 YFSETQ. Here the CDR3 reads CASSPRGADTQYF. Written as DNA, the CDR3 is TGCGCCAGCAGCCCCCGAGGGGCAGATACGCAGTATTTT.

The chain has TRBV4-1 and TRBJ1-2; possible D gene TRBD1, 5 bases. This CDR3 is built from 17 residues. V shed 1 base and J shed 0 bases, with 15 bases lying between them. Germline V gene sequence: CDR1 MGHRA, CDR2 YSYEKL. The CDR3 DNA reads TGCGCCAGCAGCCAAGGATTGCAGGGATCGACTAACTATGGCTACACCTTC. Translated, it gives CASSQGLQGSTNYGYTF.

The V and J genes are TRBV7-6 and TRBJ1-6, with unresolved D. CDR3 size: 12 residues. Germline CDR1 is SGHVS and CDR2 is FNYEAQ. Trimming removed 5 bases from V and 9 bases from J, with 8 bases in between. Here the CDR3 DNA reads TGTGCCAGCAGCCGTACGGCTTCACCCCTCCACTTT. Encoded protein: CASSRTASPLHF.

This chain uses TRBV6-6 with TRBJ1-1, with D unclear. The CDR3 is 14 amino acids. Germline V gives CDR1 MNHNY, CDR2 SVGAGI (reference sequence). Trimming left V 7 bases short and J 1 base short, with 13 bases between. CDR3 nucleotides: TGTGCCAGCATCGACCGACTAGGGAACACTGAAGCTTTCTTT. Protein: CASIDRLGNTEAFF.

The chain links TRBV7-6 to TRBJ1-1; D gene unclear. The CDR3 has 13 amino acids. The V gene lost 5 bases and the J gene lost 7 bases, with 14 bases spanning the gap. Germline lookup yields CDR1 SGHVS and CDR2 FNYEAQ. This chain's CDR3 is CASSLDHSREAFF. Here the CDR3 DNA reads TGTGCCAGCAGCCTGGATCACAGCCGTGAAGCTTTCTTT.

The sample holds one count of this clone. This chain joins TRBV29-1 and TRBJ1-1, with D maybe TRBD1 (6 bases). The V end was cut by 1 base, the J end by 4 bases, with 10 bases between. Germline values: CDR1 SQVTM, CDR2 ANQGSEA. This CDR3 contains 13 residues. The CDR3 DNA is TGCAGCGTTGAAGTACAGGGTCGCACTGAAGCTTTCTTT. This translates into CSVEVQGRTEAFF.

The chain combines TRBV6-5 with TRBJ2-7; D remains unclear. V was pared by 6 bases and J by 3 bases, with 18 bases between. The CDR3 has 15 amino acids. CDR1 MNHEY and CDR2 SVGAGI come from the germline V gene. In DNA form, the CDR3 reads TGTGCCAGCAGGGACGCATCGACGGAGAACTACGAGCAGTACTTC. Protein product: CASRDASTENYEQYF.

This chain uses TRBV19 with TRBJ1-2; 8 bases agree with TRBD1. The CDR3 runs 16 residues. The V gene end was trimmed by 7 bases and the J gene end by 7 bases; junction bases not matched to a gene: 17. Germline CDR1 reads LNHDA; CDR2 reads SQIVND (reference sequence). The CDR3 nucleotides read TGTGCCAGTACCCCTTTCCGGACAGGGAATAACGGTGGCTACACCTTC. It translates to CASTPFRTGNNGGYTF.

On this clone itself: This sample also contains other DNA sequences that code for the same CDR3. The gene calls are TRBV2 and TRBJ2-3, with 12 positions matching TRBD2. V gave up 6 bases and J gave up 1 base; unmatched junction bases: 5. This CDR3 contains 16 residues. Germline-derived CDR1 and CDR2 are SNHLY and FYNNEI. The CDR3 spells CASRRLAGEGTDTQYF. The CDR3 bases are TGTGCCAGCAGGAGACTAGCGGGAGAAGGCACAGATACGCAGTATTTT.

The chain uses TRBV7-9 and TRBJ1-1; D unresolved. V was clipped by 6 bases and J by 4 bases, with 6 bases between them. The CDR3 is 11 amino acids. Germline V lookup: CDR1 SEHNR, CDR2 FQNEAQ (reference sequence). The CDR3 region has the DNA TGTGCCAGCAGTTTCGGCACTGAAGCTTTCTTT. Protein sequence: CASSFGTEAFF. The full variable domain, rest sourced from reference TRBV7-9 and TRBJ1-1, is DTGVSQNPRHKITKRGQNVTFRCDPISEHNRLYWYRQTLGQGPEFLTYFQNEAQLEKSRLLSDRFSAERPKGSFSTLEIQRTEQGDSAMYLCASSFGTEAFFGQGTRLTVV.

The rearrangement uses TRBV27 and TRBJ1-2; D unresolved. This CDR3 is built from 12 residues. CDR1 and CDR2 from the germline V gene are MNHEY and SMNVEV (reference sequence). V lost 5 bases and J lost 3, with 7 bases in between. Here the CDR3 reads CASSPGHYGYTF. The CDR3 bases are TGTGCCAGCAGTCCGGGCCACTATGGCTACACCTTC.

This clone has only a few counts. The chain uses TRBV6-5 and TRBJ1-1; tentatively, D is TRBD1 (5 bases). Germline-derived CDR1 and CDR2 are MNHEY and SVGAGI. This CDR3 is 11 amino acids long. Trimming removed 2 bases at V and 9 bases at J, with 7 bases between. In DNA form, the CDR3 reads TGTGCCAGCAGTTACACAGGCCAAGCTTTCTTT. Its translation is CASSYTGQAFF.

The gene calls are TRBV24-1 and TRBJ2-3; 14 bases are shared with TRBD2. J was trimmed by 4 bases and V by 3 bases; bases with no gene match: 8. Looked up from germline, CDR1 is KGHDR and CDR2 is SFDVKD. This CDR3 contains 18 residues. CDR3 loop: CATSDRSGTSGRADTQYF. The CDR3 DNA is TGTGCCACCAGTGATCGGTCCGGGACTAGCGGGAGAGCAGATACGCAGTATTTT.

The genes are TRBV11-3 and TRBJ1-6, with a tentative D call TRBD1 (5 bases). V shed 7 bases and J shed 7 bases, with 14 bases lying between them. The CDR3 is made up of 14 amino acids. Per germline, CDR1 SGHNT and CDR2 YENEEA. CDR3 in amino acids: CASTGGPRNSPLHF. CDR3 in DNA: TGTGCCAGCACCGGGGGACCGCGGAATTCACCCCTCCACTTT.

The chain links TRBV14 to TRBJ2-2; the D gene is possibly TRBD2 (7 bases). Germline loops: CDR1 SGHDN, CDR2 FVKESK. This CDR3 has 15 residues. With 6 bases removed from V and 6 bases from J, the gap between germline ends came to 17 bases. This CDR3 reads CASRSRGGGPGELFF. The DNA for the CDR3 is TGTGCCAGCAGATCTAGAGGGGGGGGCCCCGGGGAGCTGTTTTTT. The whole variable domain, filled in from reference TRBV14 and TRBJ2-2, reads EAGVTQFPSHSVIEKGQTVTLRCDPISGHDNLYWYRRVMGKEIKFLLHFVKESKQDESGMPNNRFLAERTGGTYSTLKVQPAELEDSGVYFCASRSRGGGPGELFFGEGSRLTVL.

The genes are TRBV19 and TRBJ2-1; 10 nucleotides match TRBD2. CDR3 length: 19 residues. CDR1 LNHDA and CDR2 SQIVND come from the germline V gene (reference sequence). V dropped 3 bases and J dropped 1; count of bases not matched to a gene: 12. The CDR3 bases are TGTGCCAGTAGTATTAGGGCCTCTTCAGCGGGAGGGTCCTACAATGAGCAGTTCTTC. Protein product: CASSIRASSAGGSYNEQFF.

The gene calls are TRBV7-6 and TRBJ1-4; D possibly corresponds to TRBD1 (5 bases). The germline gives CDR1 SGHVS, CDR2 FNYEAQ. V lost 5 bases, J lost 0 bases, and 10 bases lay in between. This CDR3 has 15 residues. CDR3: CASSPMGATNEKLFF. CDR3 bases: TGTGCCAGCAGCCCCATGGGGGCAACTAATGAAAAACTGTTTTTT. Together with reference TRBV7-6 and TRBJ1-4, the CDR3 gives the full variable domain: GAGVSQSPRYKVTKRGQDVALRCDPISGHVSLYWYRQALGQGPEFLTYFNYEAQQDKSGLPNDRFSAERPEGSISTLTIQRTEQRDSAMYRCASSPMGATNEKLFFGSGTQLSVL.

The rearrangement links TRBV5-1 to TRBJ2-1, with 11 bases that match TRBD2. The CDR3 is made up of 19 amino acids. V gave up 0 bases and J gave up 3 bases; unmatched junction bases: 11. Germline V gives CDR1 SGHRS, CDR2 YFSETQ. In nucleotides, the CDR3 is TGCGCCAGCAGCTTGGTGCCCACCGGGACTAGCGGAGACTACAATGAGCAGTTCTTC. Translating gives CASSLVPTGTSGDYNEQFF.

This clone appeared a single time. The chain uses TRBV19 and TRBJ2-7; tentatively, D is TRBD1 (6 bases). V was pared by 3 bases and J by 5 bases, with 14 bases between. The CDR3 runs 14 residues. The germline CDR1 and CDR2 sequences are LNHDA and SQIVND (reference sequence). The CDR3 region is CASSISQGRNEQYF. The CDR3 DNA follows: TGTGCCAGTAGTATCTCACAGGGAAGAAACGAGCAGTACTTC.

This clone occurred once. This chain links TRBV6-6 with TRBJ1-1; D is unresolved. The CDR3 totals 13 residues. V dropped 5 bases and J dropped 5 bases, with 12 bases sitting between them. In germline, CDR1 is MNHNY, CDR2 SVGAGI (reference sequence). The DNA for the CDR3 is TGTGCCAGCAGTACGGTGCCTGGTACTGAAGCTTTCTTT. Translation: CASSTVPGTEAFF.

CDR3 region: CASSVAPVKAQYF. The CDR3 nucleotides read TGTGCCAGCAGCGTAGCCCCCGTCAAGGCGCAGTATTTT. The rearrangement links TRBV9 to TRBJ2-3; D uncertain. CDR3 length equals 13 residues. The germline CDR1 and CDR2 sequences are SGDLS and YYNGEE. With 0 bases removed from V and 10 bases from J, the gap between germline ends came to 12 bases. Using reference TRBV9 and TRBJ2-3 for the parts outside the CDR3, the full variable domain is DSGVTQTPKHLITATGQRVTLRCSPRSGDLSVYWYQQSLDQGLQFLIQYYNGEERAKGNILERFSAQQFPDLHSELNLSSLELGDSALYFCASSVAPVKAQYFGPGTRLTVL.

This chain uses TRBV24-1 with TRBJ2-1; a weak D match, TRBD2 (5 bases). The germline V gene has CDR1 KGHDR and CDR2 SFDVKD. Deletions cut 5 bases from V and 12 bases from J, with 16 bases between. CDR3 length: 13 amino acids. The CDR3 coding sequence is TGTGCCACCAGTGGGCTCGGACCCGAGGGGCAGTTCTTC. Translated: CATSGLGPEGQFF.

This rearrangement joins TRBV20-1 to TRBJ2-1; a weak D match, TRBD2 (5 bases). V dropped 6 bases and J dropped 10 bases, with 13 bases sitting between them. The CDR3 is 11 amino acids. Germline V lookup: CDR1 DFQATT, CDR2 SNEGSKA (reference sequence). The CDR3 loop reads CSAWGVEEQFF. The DNA of the CDR3 is TGCAGTGCCTGGGGAGTTGAGGAGCAGTTCTTC.

The chain combines TRBV25-1 with TRBJ1-5; unclear D gene. Germline CDR1 MGHDK, CDR2 SYGVNS. The CDR3 contains 11 residues. V was clipped by 8 bases and J by 7 bases, with 9 bases between them. The CDR3 protein is CASGQTQPQHF. DNA of the CDR3: TGTGCCAGCGGGCAGACCCAGCCCCAGCATTTT.

CDR3 DNA sequence: TGTGCCAGCAGATATCAGGGGGACGCCGGTTATGGCTACACCTTC. It is translated as CASRYQGDAGYGYTF. The chain carries TRBV6-5 and TRBJ1-2, with 7 bases that match TRBD1. The CDR3 has 15 residues. The germline CDR1 and CDR2 sequences are MNHEY and SVGAGI. V shed 6 bases, J shed 5 bases, and the junction held 12 bases outside the gene matches.